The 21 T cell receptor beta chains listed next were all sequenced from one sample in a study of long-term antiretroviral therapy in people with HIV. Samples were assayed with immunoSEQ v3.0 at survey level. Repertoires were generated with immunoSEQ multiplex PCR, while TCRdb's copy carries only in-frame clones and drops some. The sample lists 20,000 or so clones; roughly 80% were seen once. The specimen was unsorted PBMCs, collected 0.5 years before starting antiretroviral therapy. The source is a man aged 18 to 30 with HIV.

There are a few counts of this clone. CDR3 DNA: TGTGCCAGCAGCCCTGACCGGAACACCATATATTTT. It yields the protein CASSPDRNTIYF. The genes are TRBV7-6 and TRBJ1-3; D is undetermined. CDR1 is SGHVS and CDR2 is FNYEAQ in the germline V gene. Trimming pared 5 bases from V and 7 bases from J, leaving 9 bases between. This CDR3 is 12 amino acids long.

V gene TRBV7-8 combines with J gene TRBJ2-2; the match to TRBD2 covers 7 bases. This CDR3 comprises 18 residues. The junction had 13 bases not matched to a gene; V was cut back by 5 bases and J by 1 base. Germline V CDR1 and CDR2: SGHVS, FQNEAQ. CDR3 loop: CASSLLGSGGMNTGELFF. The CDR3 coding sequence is TGTGCCAGCAGCCTCCTTGGATCGGGGGGTATGAACACCGGGGAGCTGTTTTTT.

In DNA form, the CDR3 reads TGTGCCAGCAGTTTTGACCCGAAACAGGGTTCTGTTGCACAGGAGACCCAGTACTTC. Protein sequence: CASSFDPKQGSVAQETQYF. The rearrangement joins TRBV28 to TRBJ2-5; D might be TRBD1 (6 bases). Germline-derived CDR1 and CDR2 are MDHEN and SYDVKM. V dropped 3 bases and J dropped 5 bases, with 28 bases sitting between them. CDR3 length equals 19 residues. The full variable domain, in which reference TRBV28 and TRBJ2-5 provide the parts outside the CDR3, is DVKVTQSSRYLVKRTGEKVFLECVQDMDHENMFWYRQDPGLGLRLIYFSYDVKMKEKGDIPEGYSVSREKKERFSLILESASTNQTSMYLCASSFDPKQGSVAQETQYFGPGTRLLVL.

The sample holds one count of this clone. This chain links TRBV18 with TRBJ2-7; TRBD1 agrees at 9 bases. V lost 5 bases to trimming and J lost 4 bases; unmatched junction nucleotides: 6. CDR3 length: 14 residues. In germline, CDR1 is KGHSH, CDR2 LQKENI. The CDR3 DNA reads TGTGCCAGCTCAGCTACAGGGGGCGATTACGAGCAGTACTTC. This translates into CASSATGGDYEQYF.

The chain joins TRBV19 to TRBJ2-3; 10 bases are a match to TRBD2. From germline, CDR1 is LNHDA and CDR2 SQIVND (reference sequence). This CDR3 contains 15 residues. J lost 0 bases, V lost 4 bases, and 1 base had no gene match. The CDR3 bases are TGTGCCAGTAGTAGGACTAGCGGTAGCACAGATACGCAGTATTTT. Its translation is CASSRTSGSTDTQYF.

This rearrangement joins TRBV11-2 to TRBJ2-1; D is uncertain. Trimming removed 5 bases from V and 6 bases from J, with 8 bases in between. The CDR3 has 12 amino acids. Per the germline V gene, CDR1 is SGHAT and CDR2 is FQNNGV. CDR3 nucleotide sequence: TGTGCCAGCAGCCTCGTTGGCAATGAGCAGTTCTTC. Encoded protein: CASSLVGNEQFF.

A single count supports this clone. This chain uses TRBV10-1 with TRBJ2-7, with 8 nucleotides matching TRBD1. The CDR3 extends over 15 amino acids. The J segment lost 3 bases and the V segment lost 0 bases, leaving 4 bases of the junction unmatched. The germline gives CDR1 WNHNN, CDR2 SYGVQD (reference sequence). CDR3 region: CASSESGQGIYEQYF. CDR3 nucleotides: TGCGCCAGCAGTGAGTCAGGACAGGGAATCTACGAGCAGTACTTC.

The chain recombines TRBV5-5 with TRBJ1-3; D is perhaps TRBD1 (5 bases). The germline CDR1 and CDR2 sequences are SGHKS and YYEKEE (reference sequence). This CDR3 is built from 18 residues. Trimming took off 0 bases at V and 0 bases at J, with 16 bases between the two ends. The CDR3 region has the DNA TGTGCCAGCAGCTTGGTGGGGGTGGGTTTGCTCTCTGGAAACACCATATATTTT. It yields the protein CASSLVGVGLLSGNTIYF.

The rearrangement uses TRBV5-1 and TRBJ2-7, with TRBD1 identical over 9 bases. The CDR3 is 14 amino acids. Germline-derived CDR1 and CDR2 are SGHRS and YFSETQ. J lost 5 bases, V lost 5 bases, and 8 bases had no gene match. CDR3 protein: CASRPGDREDEQYF. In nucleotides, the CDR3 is TGCGCCAGCAGACCCGGGGACAGGGAAGACGAGCAGTACTTC.

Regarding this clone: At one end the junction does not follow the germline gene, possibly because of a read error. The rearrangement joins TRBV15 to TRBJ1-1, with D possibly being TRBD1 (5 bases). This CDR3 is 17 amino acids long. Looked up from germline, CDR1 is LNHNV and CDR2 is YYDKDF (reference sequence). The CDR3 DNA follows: TGTGCCACCAGAAGAGGTACGGGGGGACTCATGAACACTGAAGCTTTCTTT. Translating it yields CATRRGTGGLMNTEAFF.

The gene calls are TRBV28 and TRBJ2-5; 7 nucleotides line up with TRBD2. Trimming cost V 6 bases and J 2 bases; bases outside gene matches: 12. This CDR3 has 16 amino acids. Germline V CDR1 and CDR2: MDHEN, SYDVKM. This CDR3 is CASRRDYRGTQETQYF. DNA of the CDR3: TGTGCCAGCAGACGGGACTACCGCGGAACTCAAGAGACCCAGTACTTC. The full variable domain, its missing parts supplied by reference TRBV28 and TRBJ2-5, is DVKVTQSSRYLVKRTGEKVFLECVQDMDHENMFWYRQDPGLGLRLIYFSYDVKMKEKGDIPEGYSVSREKKERFSLILESASTNQTSMYLCASRRDYRGTQETQYFGPGTRLLVL.

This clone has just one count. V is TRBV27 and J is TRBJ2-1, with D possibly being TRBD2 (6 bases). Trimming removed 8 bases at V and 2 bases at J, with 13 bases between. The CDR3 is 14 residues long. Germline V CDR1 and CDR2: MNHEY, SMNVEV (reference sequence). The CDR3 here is CASSTGGTYNEQFF. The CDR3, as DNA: TGTGCCAGCTCAACTGGCGGGACCTACAATGAGCAGTTCTTC.

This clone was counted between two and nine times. The DNA for the CDR3 is TGTGCCAGCAGTGAATATCAGGGCTTGAACACTGAAGCTTTCTTT. This gives the protein CASSEYQGLNTEAFF. This chain links TRBV25-1 with TRBJ1-1; tentatively, D is TRBD1 (5 bases). Deletions cut 0 bases from V and 0 bases from J, with 8 bases between. The CDR3 extends over 15 amino acids. The germline gives CDR1 MGHDK, CDR2 SYGVNS.

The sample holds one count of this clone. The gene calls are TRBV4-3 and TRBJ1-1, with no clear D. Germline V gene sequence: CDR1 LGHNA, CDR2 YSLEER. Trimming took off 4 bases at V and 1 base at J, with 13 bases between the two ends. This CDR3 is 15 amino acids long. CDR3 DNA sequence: TGCGCCAGCAGCCCTTCTGGATCAGGGAACACTGAAGCTTTCTTT. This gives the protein CASSPSGSGNTEAFF.

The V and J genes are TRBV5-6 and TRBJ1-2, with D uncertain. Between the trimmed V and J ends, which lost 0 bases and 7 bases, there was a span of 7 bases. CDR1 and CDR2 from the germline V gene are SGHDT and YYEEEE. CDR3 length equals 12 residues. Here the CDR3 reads CASSLDVTGYTF. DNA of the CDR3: TGTGCCAGCAGCTTGGACGTGACTGGCTACACCTTC.

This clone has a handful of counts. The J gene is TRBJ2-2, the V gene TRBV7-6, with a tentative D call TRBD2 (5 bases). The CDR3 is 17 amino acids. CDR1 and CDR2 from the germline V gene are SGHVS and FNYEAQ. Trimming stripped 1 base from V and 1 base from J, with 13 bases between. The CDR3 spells CASSLVEGGLNTGELFF. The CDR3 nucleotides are TGTGCCAGCAGCTTAGTCGAAGGAGGTTTGAACACCGGGGAGCTGTTTTTT.

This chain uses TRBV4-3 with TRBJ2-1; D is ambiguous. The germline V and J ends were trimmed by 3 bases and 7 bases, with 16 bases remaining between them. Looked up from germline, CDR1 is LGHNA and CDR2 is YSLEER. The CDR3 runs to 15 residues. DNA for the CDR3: TGCGCCAGCAGCCAGAGTAGCCAATCTGGGAATGAGCAGTTCTTC. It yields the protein CASSQSSQSGNEQFF.

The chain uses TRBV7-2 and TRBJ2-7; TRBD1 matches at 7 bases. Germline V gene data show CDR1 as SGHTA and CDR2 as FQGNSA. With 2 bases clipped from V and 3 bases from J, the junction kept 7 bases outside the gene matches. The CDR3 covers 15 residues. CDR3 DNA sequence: TGTGCCAGCAGCTTAACCGGACAGGCGATCTACGAGCAGTACTTC. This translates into CASSLTGQAIYEQYF. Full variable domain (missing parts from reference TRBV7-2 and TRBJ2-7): GAGVSQSPSNKVTEKGKDVELRCDPISGHTALYWYRQSLGQGLEFLIYFQGNSAPDKSGLPSDRFSAERTGGSVSTLTIQRTQQEDSAVYLCASSLTGQAIYEQYFGPGTRLTVT.

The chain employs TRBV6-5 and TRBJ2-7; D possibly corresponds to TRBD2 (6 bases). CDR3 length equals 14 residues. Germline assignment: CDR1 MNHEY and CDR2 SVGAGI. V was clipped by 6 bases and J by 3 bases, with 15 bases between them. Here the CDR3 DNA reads TGTGCCAGCAGCCGTAGCGGCTCCTTCTACGAGCAGTACTTC. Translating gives CASSRSGSFYEQYF.

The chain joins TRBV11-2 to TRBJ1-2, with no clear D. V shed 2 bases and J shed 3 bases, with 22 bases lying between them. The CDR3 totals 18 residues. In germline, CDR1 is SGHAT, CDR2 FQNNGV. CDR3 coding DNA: TGTGCCAGCAGCTTACCGGGTGAGCACTCGGAAAGGGACTATGGCTACACCTTC. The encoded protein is CASSLPGEHSERDYGYTF. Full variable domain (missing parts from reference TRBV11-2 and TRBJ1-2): EAGVAQSPRYKIIEKRQSVAFWCNPISGHATLYWYQQILGQGPKLLIQFQNNGVVDDSQLPKDRFSAERLKGVDSTLKIQPAKLEDSAVYLCASSLPGEHSERDYGYTFGSGTRLTVV.

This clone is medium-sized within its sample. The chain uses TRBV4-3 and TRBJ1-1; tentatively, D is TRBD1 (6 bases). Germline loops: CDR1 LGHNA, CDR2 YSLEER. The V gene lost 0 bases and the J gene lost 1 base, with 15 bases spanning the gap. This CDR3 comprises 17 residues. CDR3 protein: CASSQDQGFEGNTEAFF. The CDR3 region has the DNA TGCGCCAGCAGCCAAGATCAGGGGTTTGAGGGGAACACTGAAGCTTTCTTT.